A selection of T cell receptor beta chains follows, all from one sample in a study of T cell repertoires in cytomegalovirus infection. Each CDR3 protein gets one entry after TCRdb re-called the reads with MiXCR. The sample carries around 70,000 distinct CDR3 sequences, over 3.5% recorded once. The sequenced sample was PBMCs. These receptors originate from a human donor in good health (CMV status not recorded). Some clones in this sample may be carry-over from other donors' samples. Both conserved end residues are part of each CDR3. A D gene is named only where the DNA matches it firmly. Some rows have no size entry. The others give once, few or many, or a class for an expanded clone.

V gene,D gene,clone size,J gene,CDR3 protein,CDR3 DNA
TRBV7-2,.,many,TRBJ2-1,CASSITGFNEQFF,TGTGCCAGCAGCATCACAGGGTTCAATGAGCAGTTCTTC
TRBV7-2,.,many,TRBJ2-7,CASSFARDNEQYF,TGTGCCAGCAGCTTTGCACGCGACAACGAGCAGTACTTC
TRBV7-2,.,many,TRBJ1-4,CASSLLREKLFF,TGTGCCAGCAGCTTATTACGGGAAAAACTGTTTTTT
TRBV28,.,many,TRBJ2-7,CASNLRDPYEQYF,TGTGCCAGCAATCTACGCGACCCTTACGAGCAGTACTTC
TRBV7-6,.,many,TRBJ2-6,CASSLGAPGANVLTF,TGTGCCAGCAGCTTGGGGGCCCCCGGGGCCAACGTCCTGACTTTC
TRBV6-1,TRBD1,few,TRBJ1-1,CASSEARGRGAFF,TGTGCCAGCAGTGAAGCCAGGGGGCGAGGAGCTTTCTTT
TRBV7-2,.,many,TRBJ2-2,CASSLAPPGELFF,TGTGCCAGCAGCTTAGCCCCCCCCGGGGAGCTGTTTTTT
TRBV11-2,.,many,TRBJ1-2,CASSPLASYGYTF,TGTGCCAGCAGCCCCCTGGCCTCCTATGGCTACACCTTC
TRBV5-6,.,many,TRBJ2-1,CASSVRLVNEQFF,TGTGCCAGCAGCGTCCGGCTGGTGAATGAGCAGTTCTTC
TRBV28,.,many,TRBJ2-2,CASRSNTGELFF,TGTGCCAGCAGGAGCAACACCGGGGAGCTGTTTTTT
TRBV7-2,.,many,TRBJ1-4,CASSLAVGTNEKLFF,TGTGCCAGCAGCTTAGCGGTTGGAACTAATGAAAAACTGTTTTTT
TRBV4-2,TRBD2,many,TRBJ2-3,CASSHALRLAGGPTDTQYF,TGTGCCAGCAGCCACGCACTCCGTCTAGCGGGGGGGCCAACAGATACGCAGTATTTT
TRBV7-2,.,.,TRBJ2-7,CASSLYQGFHEQYF,TGTGCCAGCAGCTTATACCAGGGATTCCACGAGCAGTACTTC
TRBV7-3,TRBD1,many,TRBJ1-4,CASSLSRTGGNEKLFF,TGTGCCAGCAGCTTAAGCCGGACAGGGGGGAATGAAAAACTGTTTTTT
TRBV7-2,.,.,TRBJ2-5,CASSYGLETQYF,TGTGCCAGCAGTTACGGGTTAGAGACCCAGTACTTC
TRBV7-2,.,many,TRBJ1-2,CASSLGSANYGYTF,TGTGCCAGCAGCTTAGGTTCTGCAAACTATGGCTACACCTTC
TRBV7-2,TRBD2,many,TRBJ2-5,CASSLGGIAGGQETQYF,TGTGCCAGCAGCTTAGGGGGCATAGCGGGAGGACAAGAGACCCAGTACTTC
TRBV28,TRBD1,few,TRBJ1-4,CASSLRGQGSEKLFF,TGTGCCAGCAGTTTACGGGGACAGGGGAGTGAAAAACTGTTTTTT